The source of this T cell receptor beta chain is a study of chemoradiotherapy in HPV16-positive cancers (dated by TCRdb to between 2021 and 2022). General notes on the study: Candidate HPV-specific T-cell clones and common TCR motifs were defined through functional T-cell assays on cells from two HPV16-positive patients. Whether T-cell immunity against the HPV oncoproteins E6 and E7 changes during chemoradiotherapy and whether survival is affected by this immunity were examined in the study. The candidate HPV-specific TCRs and motifs were subsequently tracked in TCR repertoires obtained from roughly 85 patients with HPV-related cancers.

The CDR3 spans 11 residues, from the cysteine through the phenylalanine. Here the CDR3 DNA is all that survives: 33 bases in frame from base 1. Deletion took 0 bases off V and 10 bases off J, with a span of 6 bases between the germline ends. The germline V gene encodes CDR1 SGDLS and CDR2 YYNGEE. As to this clone: Its antigen is not yet known. Base qualities are missing; no much larger clone stands one base away.

Here is what the overall study found, with its caveats: Expansion of candidate HPV-specific clones and E7-related TCR motifs was observed in the tumor microenvironment during treatment, whereas no such expansion was observed for non-HPV-specific T cells. Improved recurrence-free survival in HPV16-positive patients was associated with expansion of HPV-responsive T cells during chemoradiotherapy. The survival association was reported for HPV16-positive patients, and the functional definition of HPV-specific T cells was derived from only two HPV16-positive patients.

Repertoires were sampled repeatedly over the course of chemoradiotherapy, so clonal expansion could be followed in the tumor microenvironment. The library came from the immunoSEQ multiplex PCR assay. TCRdb holds this immuneACCESS table with in-frame rearrangements only. Some clones are missing; in checked studies, unresolved V genes explain under half, and the rest has no known cause. The sample table records some 30,000 clones; roughly nine tenths of these occur just once. Jointly, the top ten make up around 1.9% of the sample. The chain was built from TRBV9 and TRBJ2-3; the D gene cannot be named for sure. The source was blood, collected from a patient who underwent chemoradiotherapy. The TCR sequence derives from a human donor with HPV-associated anogenital cancer. The DNA sequence reads TGTGCCAGCAGCGTAGACTCGGCGCAGTATTTT. This gives the protein CASSVDSAQYF. The entire variable domain, with the stretches around the CDR3 drawn from the reference TRBV9 and TRBJ2-3 proteins, is DSGVTQTPKHLITATGQRVTLRCSPRSGDLSVYWYQQSLDQGLQFLIQYYNGEERAKGNILERFSAQQFPDLHSELNLSSLELGDSALYFCASSVDSAQYFGPGTRLTVL.